The 24 T cell receptor beta chains below all came from one sample that was sequenced in a study of spatial heterogeneity in lung cancer. MiXCR, applied by TCRdb to the 5' RACE reads, yields one record per CDR3 protein. The sample holds over 85,000 distinct CDR3 sequences, just under 20% seen once. Specified time point: blood at routine non-recurrence follow-up after resection. The sequencing here drew on PBMCs, taken at follow-up. These TCRs come from a male donor with early-stage non-small cell lung cancer.

This clonotype has a count of ten or more. The chain has TRBV5-4 and TRBJ1-1; 7 bases match TRBD1. The J segment lost 10 bases and the V segment lost 3 bases, leaving 15 bases of the junction unmatched. Per germline, CDR1 SGHNT and CDR2 YYREEE (reference sequence). This CDR3 region has 15 residues. CDR3 sequence reads: CASSYRLGGGGVAFF. The CDR3 nucleotides are TGTGCCAGCAGCTACCGTTTAGGGGGCGGGGGTGTAGCTTTCTTT.

As to this clonotype: The junction departs from germline at one end; a sequencing error may be responsible. The J gene is TRBJ1-2, the V gene TRBV19; TRBD1 is a possible D gene (6 bases). The CDR3 has 16 residues. The V gene's germline CDR1 is LNHDA and CDR2 SQIVND (reference sequence). In DNA form, the CDR3 reads TGTACCAGTAGCCCACCAGGGGCCCAAAACTATTATGGCTACACCTTC. The encoded protein is CTSSPPGAQNYYGYTF.

The chain couples TRBV6-5 to TRBJ1-3, with D uncertain. Germline values: CDR1 MNHEY, CDR2 SVGAGI. The CDR3 runs 14 residues. The V and J ends lost 6 bases and 7 bases respectively, with 16 bases between them. As DNA, the CDR3 is TGTGCCAGCAGGGGTTTCGGGGAAGGGAACACCATATATTTT. Encoded protein: CASRGFGEGNTIYF.

The chain joins TRBV6-1 to TRBJ1-1, with D perhaps matching TRBD1 (6 bases). Trimming removed 4 bases at V and 7 bases at J, with 13 bases between. The CDR3 has 13 amino acids. The V gene's germline CDR1 is MNHNS and CDR2 SASEGT. The CDR3 DNA reads as TGTGCCAGCAGTGGACAGTGGGGGCATGAAGCTTTCTTT. It translates to CASSGQWGHEAFF.

The chain combines TRBV7-6 with TRBJ2-1; 10 nucleotides agree with TRBD2. Germline assignment: CDR1 SGHVS and CDR2 FNYEAQ. The CDR3 loop spans 18 amino acids. V trimming: 1 base; J trimming: 5 bases; junction bases outside the gene matches: 11. The CDR3 is CASSLESLLAGEDNEQFF. The DNA of the CDR3 is TGTGCCAGCAGCTTAGAATCTCTTCTAGCGGGGGAGGACAATGAGCAGTTCTTC.

This clonotype was seen a handful of times. The rearrangement joins TRBV4-1 to TRBJ2-1, with D perhaps matching TRBD2 (5 bases). This CDR3 comprises 12 residues. V lost 1 base and J 9 bases, leaving 7 bases between the germline ends. CDR1 is MGHRA and CDR2 is YSYEKL in the germline V gene. Here the CDR3 reads CASSQGRGEQFF. The CDR3 bases are TGCGCCAGCAGCCAAGGTCGGGGTGAGCAGTTCTTC.

This clonotype was found a few times. This chain links TRBV20-1 with TRBJ2-1, with 12 bases aligning to TRBD2. Trimming cost V 1 base and J 0 bases; bases outside gene matches: 4. Germline V gene sequence: CDR1 DFQATT, CDR2 SNEGSKA (reference sequence). The length of the CDR3 is 17 residues. The CDR3 sequence is CSARVLAGGFSYNEQFF. DNA for the CDR3: TGCAGTGCTAGAGTACTAGCGGGGGGCTTCTCCTACAATGAGCAGTTCTTC.

The CDR3 bases are TGTGCCAGCAGTCCTCGTTGGGGCACAGATACGCAGTATTTT. Its protein product is CASSPRWGTDTQYF. The V and J genes are TRBV2 and TRBJ2-3; D unresolved. Germline V CDR1 and CDR2: SNHLY, FYNNEI. The CDR3 contains 14 residues. V lost 5 bases, J lost 1 base, and 10 bases lay in between.

This clonotype came up a few times. This sequence joins TRBV4-1 and TRBJ2-7; 7 bases agree with TRBD2. CDR1 is MGHRA and CDR2 is YSYEKL in the germline V gene. The CDR3 length is 14 residues. J lost 6 bases, V lost 3 bases, and 8 bases had no gene match. CDR3 residues: CASSQGGARAEQYF. The CDR3 coding sequence is TGCGCCAGCAGCCAGGGAGGGGCGCGGGCCGAGCAGTACTTC.

The J gene is TRBJ2-7, the V gene TRBV6-2 or TRBV6-3; TRBD2 aligns across 11 bases. The CDR3 contains 16 residues. Losses at the gene ends were 2 bases for V and 0 bases for J; bases not matched to a gene: 3. The V gene's germline CDR1 is MNHEY and CDR2 SVGEGT. CDR3 protein: CASSYTLAGASYEQYV. CDR3 DNA sequence: TGTGCCAGCAGTTACACACTAGCGGGGGCCTCCTACGAGCAGTACGTC.

This clonotype came up a few times. This chain joins TRBV5-1 and TRBJ2-7; TRBD1 aligns across 7 bases. CDR3 length equals 14 residues. V lost 4 bases to trimming and J lost 3 bases; unmatched junction nucleotides: 7. Germline CDR1 is SGHRS and CDR2 is YFSETQ. The CDR3 loop reads CASSPTGIVYEQYF. CDR3 DNA: TGCGCCAGCAGCCCGACAGGGATCGTCTACGAGCAGTACTTC.

V gene TRBV7-2 combines with J gene TRBJ2-3; weak D call: TRBD1 (5 bases). V was trimmed by 2 bases and J by 11 bases, leaving 14 bases between them. Looked up from germline, CDR1 is SGHTA and CDR2 is FQGNSA. The CDR3 loop spans 13 amino acids. This chain's CDR3 is CASSLIQQGVQYF. DNA of the CDR3: TGTGCCAGCAGCTTAATTCAGCAGGGTGTGCAGTATTTT.

This chain joins TRBV3-1 and TRBJ2-1; no definite D call. Germline loops: CDR1 LGHDT, CDR2 YNNKEL (reference sequence). Trimming stripped 0 bases from V and 9 bases from J, with 24 bases between. The CDR3 covers 18 residues. The DNA for the CDR3 is TGTGCCAGCAGCCAAGATTTACCGAGGTGGCGCCCTACGGGTGAGCAGTTCTTC. Its translation is CASSQDLPRWRPTGEQFF.

This clonotype was recorded at least ten times. The chain recombines TRBV20-1 with TRBJ1-2; D ambiguous. The germline V gene has CDR1 DFQATT and CDR2 SNEGSKA (reference sequence). The ends were cut back, 5 bases at V and 0 bases at J, with 19 bases in the middle. The CDR3 length is 16 residues. The CDR3 DNA reads TGCAGTGCTGCCCTTCCTTCGGCCAGTTCTAACTATGGCTACACCTTC. Encoded protein: CSAALPSASSNYGYTF.

In its sample, this clonotype was seen a few times. The V gene is TRBV24-1, the J gene TRBJ2-3; D may match TRBD1 or TRBD2 (5 bases each). The V gene's germline CDR1 is KGHDR and CDR2 SFDVKD. V gave up 3 bases and J gave up 0 bases, with 9 bases separating them. The CDR3 is 15 residues long. The CDR3 nucleotides are TGTGCCACCAGTGATCGCCGGGACAGCACAGATACGCAGTATTTT. Translated, it gives CATSDRRDSTDTQYF.

This clonotype was found a few times. The V call is TRBV11-3, the J call TRBJ2-3; D not resolved. This CDR3 has 12 residues. V shed 4 bases and J shed 3 bases, with 5 bases lying between them. The germline V gene has CDR1 SGHNT and CDR2 YENEEA. CDR3 sequence reads: CASSYTTDTQYF. The CDR3 bases are TGTGCCAGCAGCTACACTACAGATACGCAGTATTTT.

This chain links TRBV5-1 with TRBJ2-1; either TRBD1 or TRBD2 may supply D (6 bases each). Germline V gene sequence: CDR1 SGHRS, CDR2 YFSETQ. This CDR3 is built from 14 residues. Trimming removed 1 base at V and 8 bases at J, with 13 bases between. The CDR3 DNA reads TGCGCCAGCAGCTTGTACCCGGGGGCCGATGAGCAGTTCTTC. It encodes CASSLYPGADEQFF. Looking up the rest from reference TRBV5-1 and TRBJ2-1 gives the full variable domain: KAGVTQTPRYLIKTRGQQVTLSCSPISGHRSVSWYQQTPGQGLQFLFEYFSETQRNKGNFPGRFSGRQFSNSRSEMNVSTLELGDSALYLCASSLYPGADEQFFGPGTRLTVL.

Many counts were recorded for this clonotype. This CDR3 reads CASSLALDEQYF. As DNA, the CDR3 is TGCGCCAGCAGCTTGGCTTTAGACGAGCAGTACTTC. V usage is TRBV5-1 and J usage is TRBJ2-7; D is undetermined. The CDR3 sequence is 12 residues long. Germline assignment: CDR1 SGHRS and CDR2 YFSETQ. V was cut by 0 bases and J by 5 bases, with 6 bases left in between.

In its sample, this clonotype was seen a few times. The chain joins TRBV20-1 to TRBJ1-3; possible D gene TRBD1, 5 bases. The CDR3 length is 15 residues. CDR1 and CDR2 from the germline V gene are DFQATT and SNEGSKA (reference sequence). V shed 3 bases and J shed 0 bases, with 12 bases lying between them. CDR3 bases: TGCAGTGCTAGTGAGACAGCCGTCTCTGGAAACACCATATATTTT. This translates into CSASETAVSGNTIYF.

In this sample, this clonotype turned up a few times. The chain uses TRBV6-2 or TRBV6-3 and TRBJ2-5; D gene uncertain. This CDR3 comprises 13 residues. Looked up from germline, CDR1 is MNHEY and CDR2 is SVGEGT. Trimming removed 6 bases at V and 4 bases at J, with 12 bases between. The CDR3, as DNA: TGTGCCAGCAGACTATGGACCCTAGAGACCCAGTACTTC. Translated: CASRLWTLETQYF.

This clonotype was recorded a few times. The V call is TRBV5-6, the J call TRBJ1-1; no clear D gene. Deletions cut 0 bases from V and 5 bases from J, with 8 bases between. CDR3 size: 13 residues. The germline V gene has CDR1 SGHDT and CDR2 YYEEEE. The CDR3 nucleotides read TGTGCCAGCAGCTTGGAATACGAGACTGAAGCTTTCTTT. It is translated as CASSLEYETEAFF.

V is TRBV7-3 and J is TRBJ2-1; a possible D gene is TRBD2 (7 bases). V was shortened by 2 bases and J by 1 base, with 12 bases between the two germline ends. The V gene's germline CDR1 is SGHTA and CDR2 FQGTGA. The CDR3 runs 16 residues. CDR3 region: CASSLAGAPSYNEQFF. The CDR3 DNA is TGTGCCAGCAGCTTAGCGGGGGCCCCTTCCTACAATGAGCAGTTCTTC.

The chain combines TRBV28 with TRBJ1-2, with 7 bases identical to TRBD1. The CDR3 sequence is 15 residues long. The junction had 9 bases not matched to a gene; V was cut back by 4 bases and J by 4 bases. Per germline, CDR1 MDHEN and CDR2 SYDVKM. CDR3 DNA sequence: TGTGCCAGCAGTTCCCGCGGGACAGCTGCCTATGGCTACACCTTC. Amino acid sequence: CASSSRGTAAYGYTF.

This chain connects TRBV4-1 to TRBJ1-2; D unresolved. The ends were cut back, 0 bases at V and 2 bases at J, with 13 bases in the middle. In germline, CDR1 is MGHRA, CDR2 YSYEKL. The CDR3 contains 16 residues. The chain's CDR3 is CASSQEGPSLNYGYTF. CDR3 nucleotide sequence: TGCGCCAGCAGCCAAGAAGGTCCCAGCCTGAACTATGGCTACACCTTC.